Below are 9 T cell receptor beta chains sequenced from a single sample in a study of T cell responses to AZD1222 COVID-19 vaccine. Sequenced by immunoSEQ multiplex PCR; TCRdb stores in-frame clones only, minus some. The sample records tens of thousands of clones, about nine tenths being singletons. Specimen: peripheral blood, collected 28 days after the second AZD1222 dose. These receptors were collected from an adult who received the AZD1222 COVID-19 vaccine.

This chain joins TRBV7-2 and TRBJ2-1, with D uncertain. V was cut by 5 bases and J by 6 bases, with 14 bases left in between. Germline loops: CDR1 SGHTA, CDR2 FQGNSA. This CDR3 is 14 amino acids long. This chain's CDR3 is CASSPSYSANEQFF. CDR3 nucleotides: TGTGCCAGCAGCCCATCATACAGTGCCAATGAGCAGTTCTTC.

The chain has TRBV5-1 and TRBJ1-2; no definite D call. CDR1 and CDR2 from the germline V gene are SGHRS and YFSETQ. Trimming removed 0 bases at V and 5 bases at J, with 11 bases between. The CDR3 runs 14 residues. The CDR3 sequence is CASSLAGRYYGYTF. The CDR3 DNA reads TGCGCCAGCAGCTTGGCCGGCCGTTATTATGGCTACACCTTC.

The V and J genes are TRBV15 and TRBJ2-3; no clear D gene. Trimming took off 4 bases at V and 3 bases at J, with 11 bases between the two ends. The germline gives CDR1 LNHNV, CDR2 YYDKDF (reference sequence). This CDR3 is 14 amino acids long. CDR3 protein: CATSTSLWTDTQYF. Here the CDR3 DNA reads TGTGCCACCAGCACATCCCTGTGGACAGATACGCAGTATTTT.

This chain joins TRBV7-6 and TRBJ2-3; possibly TRBD1 for D (5 bases). This CDR3 has 15 amino acids. CDR1 is SGHVS, CDR2 FNYEAQ, per germline. V shed 5 bases and J shed 2 bases, with 14 bases lying between them. CDR3: CASSPRKGITDTQYF. CDR3 nucleotides: TGTGCCAGCAGCCCCCGTAAGGGGATCACAGATACGCAGTATTTT.

The chain uses TRBV7-2 and TRBJ1-5; 10 nucleotides agree with TRBD1. Germline V gene sequence: CDR1 SGHTA, CDR2 FQGNSA. V trimming: 1 base; J trimming: 5 bases; junction bases outside the gene matches: 11. The length of the CDR3 is 18 residues. The CDR3 bases are TGTGCCAGCAGCTTAGACCGAGGGGGACAGGGGTTTTATCAGCCCCAGCATTTT. Residues: CASSLDRGGQGFYQPQHF. The full variable domain, in which reference TRBV7-2 and TRBJ1-5 provide the parts outside the CDR3, is GAGVSQSPSNKVTEKGKDVELRCDPISGHTALYWYRQSLGQGLEFLIYFQGNSAPDKSGLPSDRFSAERTGGSVSTLTIQRTQQEDSAVYLCASSLDRGGQGFYQPQHFGDGTRLSIL.

The chain combines TRBV7-8 with TRBJ1-1; unclear D gene. The CDR3 is 13 residues long. V lost 5 bases to trimming and J lost 2 bases, with 9 bases between them. CDR1 is SGHVS and CDR2 is FQNEAQ in the germline V gene. The CDR3: CASSRISNTEAFF. In nucleotides, the CDR3 is TGTGCCAGCAGCCGTATTTCAAACACTGAAGCTTTCTTT. The whole variable domain, remainder taken from reference TRBV7-8 and TRBJ1-1, is GAGVSQSPRYKVAKRGQDVALRCDPISGHVSLFWYQQALGQGPEFLTYFQNEAQLDKSGLPSDRFFAERPEGSVSTLKIQRTQQEDSAVYLCASSRISNTEAFFGQGTRLTVV.

V is TRBV27 and J is TRBJ2-3; either TRBD1 or TRBD2 may supply D (5 bases each). Germline V gene data show CDR1 as MNHEY and CDR2 as SMNVEV (reference sequence). This CDR3 region has 14 residues. Between the trimmed V and J ends, which lost 4 bases and 7 bases, there was a span of 15 bases. The CDR3: CASSWGLARHTQYF. The CDR3 DNA sequence: TGTGCCAGCAGTTGGGGCCTAGCCAGACATACGCAGTATTTT.

The genes are TRBV4-3 and TRBJ2-1, with 10 bases identical to TRBD2. V gave up 1 base and J gave up 0 bases; unmatched junction bases: 0. The CDR3 has 16 amino acids. Looked up from germline, CDR1 is LGHNA and CDR2 is YSLEER. CDR3 DNA: TGCGCCAGCAGCCAAGGGACTAGCGGCTCCTACAATGAGCAGTTCTTC. Translation: CASSQGTSGSYNEQFF.

The rearrangement links TRBV28 to TRBJ1-2; 7 nucleotides align to TRBD1. Germline V gives CDR1 MDHEN, CDR2 SYDVKM. V lost 5 bases to trimming and J lost 4 bases; unmatched junction nucleotides: 10. The CDR3 covers 15 residues. The CDR3: CASSTPGQEPYGYTF. The CDR3 region has the DNA TGTGCCAGCAGTACCCCCGGACAGGAACCCTATGGCTACACCTTC.